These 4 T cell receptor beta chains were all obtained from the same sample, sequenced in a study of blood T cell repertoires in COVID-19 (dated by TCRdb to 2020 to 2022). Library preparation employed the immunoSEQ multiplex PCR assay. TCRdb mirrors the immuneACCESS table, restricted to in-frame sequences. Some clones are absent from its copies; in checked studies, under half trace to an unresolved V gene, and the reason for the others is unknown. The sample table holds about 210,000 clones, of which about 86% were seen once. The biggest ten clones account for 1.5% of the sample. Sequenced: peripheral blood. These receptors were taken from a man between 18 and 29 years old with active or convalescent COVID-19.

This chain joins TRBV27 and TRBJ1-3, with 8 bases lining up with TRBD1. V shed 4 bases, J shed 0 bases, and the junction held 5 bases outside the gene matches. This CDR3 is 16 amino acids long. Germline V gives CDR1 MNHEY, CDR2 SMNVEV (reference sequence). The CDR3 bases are TGTGCCAGCAGTTCAGGGACAGGTCCCTCTGGAAACACCATATATTTT. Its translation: CASSSGTGPSGNTIYF.

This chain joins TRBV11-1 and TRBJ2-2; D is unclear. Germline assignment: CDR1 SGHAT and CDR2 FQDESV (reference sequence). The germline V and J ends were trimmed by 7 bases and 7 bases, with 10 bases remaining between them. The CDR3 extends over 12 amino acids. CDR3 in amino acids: CASTPFSGELFF. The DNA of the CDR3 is TGTGCCAGCACCCCCTTTAGCGGGGAGCTGTTTTTT.

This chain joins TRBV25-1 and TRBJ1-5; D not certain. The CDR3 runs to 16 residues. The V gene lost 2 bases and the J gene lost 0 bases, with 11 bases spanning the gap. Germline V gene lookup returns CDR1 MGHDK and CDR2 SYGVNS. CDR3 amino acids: CASSERSSLSNQPQHF. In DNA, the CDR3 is TGTGCCAGCAGTGAACGGAGTAGCCTTAGCAATCAGCCCCAGCATTTT.

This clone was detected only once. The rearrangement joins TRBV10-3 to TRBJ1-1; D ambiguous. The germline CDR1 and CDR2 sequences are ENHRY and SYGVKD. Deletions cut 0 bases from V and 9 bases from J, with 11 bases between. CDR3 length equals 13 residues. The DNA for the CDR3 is TGTGCCATCAGTGAGTCGTTTGAGGCCCAAGCTTTCTTT. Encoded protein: CAISESFEAQAFF.